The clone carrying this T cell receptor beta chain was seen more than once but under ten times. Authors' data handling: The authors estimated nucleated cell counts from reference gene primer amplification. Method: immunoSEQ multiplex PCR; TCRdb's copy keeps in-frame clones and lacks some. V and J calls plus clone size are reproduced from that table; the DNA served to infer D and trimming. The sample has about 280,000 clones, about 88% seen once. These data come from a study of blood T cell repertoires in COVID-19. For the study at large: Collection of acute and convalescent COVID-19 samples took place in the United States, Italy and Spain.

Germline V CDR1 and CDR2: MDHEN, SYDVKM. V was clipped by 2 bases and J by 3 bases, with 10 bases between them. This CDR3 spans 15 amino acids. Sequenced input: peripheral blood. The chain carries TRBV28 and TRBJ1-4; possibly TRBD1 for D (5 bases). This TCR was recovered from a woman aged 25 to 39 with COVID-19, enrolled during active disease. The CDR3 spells CASSLRGGSNEKLFF. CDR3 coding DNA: TGTGCCAGCAGTTTAAGGGGAGGGTCTAATGAAAAACTGTTTTTT.